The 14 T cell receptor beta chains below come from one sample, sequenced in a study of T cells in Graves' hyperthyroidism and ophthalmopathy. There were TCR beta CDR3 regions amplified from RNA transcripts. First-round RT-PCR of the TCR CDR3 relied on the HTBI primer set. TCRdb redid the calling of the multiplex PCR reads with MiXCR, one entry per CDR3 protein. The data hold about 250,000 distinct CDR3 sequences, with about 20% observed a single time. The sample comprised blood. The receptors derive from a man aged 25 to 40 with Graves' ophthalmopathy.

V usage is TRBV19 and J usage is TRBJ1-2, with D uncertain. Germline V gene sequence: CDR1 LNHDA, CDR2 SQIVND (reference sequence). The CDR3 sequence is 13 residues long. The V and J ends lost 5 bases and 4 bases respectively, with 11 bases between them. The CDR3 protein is CASSPREVYGYTF. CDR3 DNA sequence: TGTGCCAGTAGTCCCCGGGAGGTCTATGGCTACACCTTC.

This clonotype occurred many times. CDR3 DNA sequence: TGTGCCAGCAGCTTAGGCCGGGCGGCAGACCACCCCAAAGCGGGAGGGCTTTACGAGCAGTACTTC. This codes for CASSLGRAADHPKAGGLYEQYF. The rearrangement links TRBV7-2 to TRBJ2-7; 10 bases are a match to TRBD2. The CDR3 sequence is 22 residues long. The germline V gene has CDR1 SGHTA and CDR2 FQGNSA. Losses at the gene ends were 1 base for V and 4 bases for J; bases not matched to a gene: 25. The whole variable domain, filled in from reference TRBV7-2 and TRBJ2-7, reads GAGVSQSPSNKVTEKGKDVELRCDPISGHTALYWYRQSLGQGLEFLIYFQGNSAPDKSGLPSDRFSAERTGGSVSTLTIQRTQQEDSAVYLCASSLGRAADHPKAGGLYEQYFGPGTRLTVT.

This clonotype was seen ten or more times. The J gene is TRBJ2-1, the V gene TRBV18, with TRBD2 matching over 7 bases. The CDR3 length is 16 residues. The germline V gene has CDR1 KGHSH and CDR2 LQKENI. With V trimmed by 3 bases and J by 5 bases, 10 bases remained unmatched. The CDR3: CASSPIGGNSHNEQFF. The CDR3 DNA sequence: TGTGCCAGCTCACCGATCGGGGGGAATTCACACAATGAGCAGTTCTTC.

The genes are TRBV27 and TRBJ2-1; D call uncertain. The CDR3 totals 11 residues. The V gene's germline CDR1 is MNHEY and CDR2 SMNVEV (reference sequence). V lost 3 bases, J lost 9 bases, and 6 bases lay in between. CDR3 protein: CASSFSGEQFF. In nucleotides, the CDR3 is TGTGCCAGCAGTTTTAGTGGTGAGCAGTTCTTC.

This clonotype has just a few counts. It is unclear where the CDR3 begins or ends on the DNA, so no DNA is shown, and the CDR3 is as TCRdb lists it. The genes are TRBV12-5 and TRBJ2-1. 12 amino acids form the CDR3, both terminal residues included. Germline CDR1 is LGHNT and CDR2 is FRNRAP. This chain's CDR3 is CASGLGMGEQFF.

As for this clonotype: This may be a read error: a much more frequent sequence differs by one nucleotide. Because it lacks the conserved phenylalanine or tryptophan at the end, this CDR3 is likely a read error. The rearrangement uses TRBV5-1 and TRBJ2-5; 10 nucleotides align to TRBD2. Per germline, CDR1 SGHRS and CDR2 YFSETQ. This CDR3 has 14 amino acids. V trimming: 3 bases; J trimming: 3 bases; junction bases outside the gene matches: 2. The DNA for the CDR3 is TGCGCCAGCAGCTGGGGGACTAGCGAAGAGACCCAGTACTCC. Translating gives CASSWGTSEETQYS.

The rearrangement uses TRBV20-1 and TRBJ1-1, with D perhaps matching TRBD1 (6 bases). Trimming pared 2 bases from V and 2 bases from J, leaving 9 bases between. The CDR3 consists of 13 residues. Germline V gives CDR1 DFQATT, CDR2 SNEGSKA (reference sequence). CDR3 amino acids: CSARQGINTEAFF. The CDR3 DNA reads TGCAGTGCTAGACAGGGGATAAACACTGAAGCTTTCTTT.

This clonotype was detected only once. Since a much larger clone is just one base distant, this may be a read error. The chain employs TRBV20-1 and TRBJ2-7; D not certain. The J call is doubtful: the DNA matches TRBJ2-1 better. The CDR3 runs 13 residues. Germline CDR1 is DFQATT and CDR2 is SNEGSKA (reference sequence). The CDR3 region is CSLVTLLSYEQFF. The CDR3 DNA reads TGCAGTCTGGTTACCCTCCTCTCCTACGAGCAGTTCTTC.

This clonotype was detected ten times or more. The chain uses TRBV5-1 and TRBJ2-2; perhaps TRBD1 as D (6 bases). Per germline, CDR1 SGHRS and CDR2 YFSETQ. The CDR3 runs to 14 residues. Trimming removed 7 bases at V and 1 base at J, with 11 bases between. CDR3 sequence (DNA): TGCGCCAGCCGCAGGACAGAGAACACCGGGGAGCTGTTTTTT. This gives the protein CASRRTENTGELFF.

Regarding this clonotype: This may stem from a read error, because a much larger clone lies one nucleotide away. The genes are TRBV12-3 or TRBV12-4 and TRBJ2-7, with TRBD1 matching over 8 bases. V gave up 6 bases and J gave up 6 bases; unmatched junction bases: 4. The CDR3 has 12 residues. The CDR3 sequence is CASSSTGAEQYF. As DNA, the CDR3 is TGTGCCAGCAGCTCGACAGGGGCCGAGCAGTACTTC.

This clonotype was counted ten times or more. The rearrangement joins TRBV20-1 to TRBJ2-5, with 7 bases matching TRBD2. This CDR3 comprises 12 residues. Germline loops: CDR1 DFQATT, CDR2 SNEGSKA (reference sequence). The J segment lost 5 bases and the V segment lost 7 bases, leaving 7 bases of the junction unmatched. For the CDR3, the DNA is TGCAGTGTGGACCGGGGAGGGGAGACCCAGTACTTC. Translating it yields CSVDRGGETQYF.

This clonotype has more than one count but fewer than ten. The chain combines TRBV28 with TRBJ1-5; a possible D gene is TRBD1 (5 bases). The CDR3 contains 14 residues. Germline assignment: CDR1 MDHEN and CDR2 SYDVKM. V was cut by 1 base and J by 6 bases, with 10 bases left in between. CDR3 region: CASSLYGAVQPQHF. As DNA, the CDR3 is TGTGCCAGCAGTTTATATGGGGCAGTTCAGCCCCAGCATTTT.

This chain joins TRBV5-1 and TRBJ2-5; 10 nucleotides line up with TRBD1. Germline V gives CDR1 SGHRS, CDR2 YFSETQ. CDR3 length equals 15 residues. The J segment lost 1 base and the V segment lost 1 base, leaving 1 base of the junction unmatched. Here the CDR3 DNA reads TGCGCCAGCAGCTTGTGGGACAGGGGCCAAGAGACCCAGTACTTC. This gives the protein CASSLWDRGQETQYF.

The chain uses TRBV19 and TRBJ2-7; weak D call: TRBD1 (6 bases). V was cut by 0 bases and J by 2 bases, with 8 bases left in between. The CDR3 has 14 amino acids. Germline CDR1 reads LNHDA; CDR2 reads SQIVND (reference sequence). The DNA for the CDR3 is TGTGCCAGTAGTATAGAGACAGGTGCCTACGAGCAGTACTTC. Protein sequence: CASSIETGAYEQYF.